Listed below are T cell receptor beta chains from one sample, sequenced in a study of T-cell memory formation after mild COVID-19. TCRdb analysed the 5' RACE reads with MiXCR anew, one entry per CDR3 protein. The table includes about 44,000 distinct CDR3 sequences, roughly 7.2% detected once. The source material was PBMCs or a T cell subset sorted from them (not recorded which). The source is an adult who had mild COVID-19 (a few samples of this study predate the infection). Cell type and time point are not known. CDR3s include the opening cysteine and the closing phenylalanine or tryptophan. A D gene is named only where the DNA matches it firmly. Not every row has a clone size; where given, it reads once, few, many or a size class.

TRBV12-3/TRBV12-4	many	TRBJ2-1	.	CASSSSRWDNEQFF	TGTGCCAGCAGTTCCTCTAGGTGGGACAATGAGCAGTTCTTC
TRBV30	.	TRBJ1-5	.	CAWQRGTDQPQHF	TGTGCCTGGCAGCGGGGGACTGATCAGCCCCAGCATTTT
TRBV7-8	few	TRBJ2-5	TRBD2	CASSPVDASGRETQYF	TGTGCCAGCAGCCCCGTGGATGCTAGCGGGAGAGAGACCCAGTACTTC
TRBV10-3	.	TRBJ1-5	.	CAISVDNQPQHF	TGTGCCATCAGTGTGGACAATCAGCCCCAGCATTTT
TRBV18	many	TRBJ2-3	TRBD2	CASSPVWTSGRASFADTQYF	TGTGCCAGCTCACCGGTTTGGACTAGCGGGAGGGCCAGCTTCGCAGATACGCAGTATTTT
TRBV12-3/TRBV12-4	few	TRBJ1-1	TRBD1	CASSLGQGTLNTEAFF	TGTGCCAGCAGTCTCGGACAGGGGACCTTGAACACTGAAGCTTTCTTT
TRBV13	many	TRBJ2-7	TRBD1	CASSRGTVTYEQYF	TGTGCCAGCAGCCGTGGGACAGTAACCTACGAGCAGTACTTC
TRBV7-9	few	TRBJ2-2	TRBD2	CASSLRGTTTNTGELFF	TGTGCCAGCAGCTTAAGAGGGACTACCACGAACACCGGGGAGCTGTTTTTT
TRBV6-2/TRBV6-3	many	TRBJ1-5	.	CASSYSLANQPQHF	TGTGCCAGCAGTTACTCACTCGCTAATCAGCCCCAGCATTTT
TRBV5-1	many	TRBJ2-7	TRBD2	CASRSIAGGTYEQYF	TGCGCCAGCAGATCCATAGCGGGAGGGACCTACGAGCAGTACTTC
TRBV24-1	few	TRBJ1-2	.	CATSDTGPNYGYTF	TGTGCCACCAGTGACACAGGGCCTAACTATGGCTACACCTTC
TRBV28	many	TRBJ2-1	.	CASSQDRSRGQFF	TGTGCCAGCAGCCAAGACAGGTCAAGGGGGCAGTTCTTC
TRBV24-1	many	TRBJ2-1	TRBD1	CATSDKTNRGQSSYNEQFF	TGTGCCACCAGTGATAAGACGAACAGGGGGCAGAGCTCCTACAATGAGCAGTTCTTC
TRBV29-1	few	TRBJ2-1	TRBD2	CSAGTSGRQTYNEQFF	TGCAGCGCTGGGACTAGCGGGAGGCAAACCTACAATGAGCAGTTCTTC
TRBV6-5	many	TRBJ2-1	.	CASSSGGSRAYNEQFF	TGTGCCAGCAGTTCCGGAGGGTCTCGAGCTTACAATGAGCAGTTCTTC
TRBV27	.	TRBJ1-2	.	CASGNREGGYTF	TGTGCCAGCGGGAACAGGGAGGGTGGCTACACCTTC
TRBV7-2	.	TRBJ2-7	.	CASSLAPGTLLGEQYF	TGTGCCAGCAGCTTAGCGCCCGGGACCCTGCTCGGCGAGCAGTACTTC
TRBV7-9	many	TRBJ2-1	.	CAIPSAVVGDNEQFF	TGTGCCATTCCCTCAGCGGTGGTTGGTGACAATGAGCAGTTCTTC
TRBV4-1	many	TRBJ2-3	.	CASSRAGVTDTQYF	TGCGCCAGCAGTCGGGCAGGGGTGACAGATACGCAGTATTTT
TRBV5-6	.	TRBJ2-1	.	CASSLGSSNEQFF	TGTGCCAGCAGTCTGGGTAGTTCCAATGAGCAGTTCTTC
TRBV6-2/TRBV6-3	.	TRBJ2-5	TRBD2	CASGAAGSQETQYF	TGTGCCAGCGGTGCAGCGGGGAGCCAAGAGACCCAGTACTTC
TRBV6-2/TRBV6-3	many	TRBJ2-1	TRBD1	CASSPRDRGRNEQFF	TGTGCCAGCAGTCCACGGGACAGGGGGCGGAATGAGCAGTTCTTC
TRBV7-2	.	TRBJ1-1	.	CASSLDRAAEAFF	TGTGCCAGCAGCTTAGACAGGGCCGCAGAAGCTTTCTTT
TRBV5-1	many	TRBJ2-7	.	CASSLAQPTEQYF	TGCGCCAGCAGCTTGGCTCAGCCGACGGAGCAGTACTTC
TRBV19	few	TRBJ2-1	TRBD2	CASSIDAGEGEQFF	TGTGCCAGTAGTATAGATGCGGGGGAGGGTGAGCAGTTCTTC
TRBV7-2	many	TRBJ2-3	TRBD2	CASSLVSSGSRTDTQYF	TGTGCCAGCAGCTTAGTAAGTAGCGGGAGCCGCACAGATACGCAGTATTTT
TRBV18	many	TRBJ2-1	.	CASSPQAGNNEQFF	TGTGCCAGCTCACCACAAGCAGGTAACAATGAGCAGTTCTTC
TRBV30	.	TRBJ1-4	.	CAWSARVGLEKLFF	TGTGCCTGGAGTGCCAGGGTAGGGCTTGAAAAACTGTTTTTT
TRBV4-1	many	TRBJ2-1	TRBD1	CASSAQPGQGSHEQFF	TGCGCCAGCAGCGCCCAACCGGGACAGGGTAGTCATGAGCAGTTCTTC
TRBV12-3/TRBV12-4	many	TRBJ2-7	.	CASSLHRGGYEQYF	TGTGCCAGCAGTTTGCACCGGGGTGGATACGAGCAGTACTTC
TRBV7-2	medium-sized	TRBJ2-7	.	CASSLLHSSYEQYF	TGTGCCAGCAGCTTACTTCACTCCTCCTACGAGCAGTACTTC
TRBV6-2/TRBV6-3	.	TRBJ2-7	.	CASSYSRDIYEQYF	TGTGCCAGCAGTTACTCTCGGGACATCTACGAGCAGTACTTC
TRBV3-1	few	TRBJ2-1	TRBD1	CASSARGTGRVTGQFF	TGTGCCAGCAGCGCCAGGGGGACAGGGAGGGTCACGGGTCAGTTCTTC
TRBV24-1	many	TRBJ2-7	.	CATSSPTGSEGQYF	TGTGCCACCAGTTCACCGACAGGCTCGGAGGGGCAGTACTTC
TRBV6-5	.	TRBJ1-2	.	CASRTPGGKGYTF	TGTGCCAGCAGAACACCCGGGGGGAAAGGCTACACCTTC
TRBV5-1	medium-sized	TRBJ2-3	.	CASSLEDTQYF	TGCGCCAGCAGCTTGGAAGATACGCAGTATTTT
TRBV12-3/TRBV12-4	many	TRBJ2-3	TRBD2	CASSFLRGGQDTQYF	TGTGCCAGCAGTTTTTTGCGGGGGGGCCAAGATACGCAGTATTTT
TRBV12-3/TRBV12-4	many	TRBJ1-1	.	CASSSGNTEAFF	TGTGCCAGCAGTTCGGGGAACACTGAAGCTTTCTTT
TRBV20-1	many	TRBJ2-7	.	CSAQGGLGSYEQYF	TGCAGTGCCCAAGGGGGGTTGGGCTCCTACGAGCAGTACTTC
TRBV7-8	many	TRBJ1-2	TRBD1	CASSTGQGALGYTF	TGTGCCAGCAGCACGGGACAGGGGGCGCTTGGCTACACCTTC
TRBV7-2	many	TRBJ2-1	.	CASSLVADSINEQFF	TGTGCCAGCAGCTTAGTGGCGGACAGCATAAATGAGCAGTTCTTC
TRBV25-1	.	TRBJ1-2	.	CASSESTGINYGYTF	TGTGCCAGCAGTGAATCCACAGGGATTAACTATGGCTACACCTTC
TRBV7-9	many	TRBJ2-5	TRBD1	CASSFRTGGLGETQYF	TGTGCCAGCAGTTTTCGGACAGGGGGCCTGGGGGAGACCCAGTACTTC
TRBV5-1	.	TRBJ2-5	TRBD2	CASSLGVAGVVETQYF	TGCGCCAGCAGCTTGGGAGTAGCGGGAGTAGTGGAGACCCAGTACTTC
TRBV18	few	TRBJ2-3	.	CASSRPPPQVTQYF	TGTGCCAGCTCACGACCCCCCCCGCAGGTTACGCAGTATTTT
TRBV7-9	.	TRBJ1-2	.	CASSFNVLPEGHTF	TGTGCCAGCAGCTTTAACGTCCTACCTGAAGGTCACACCTTC
TRBV19	few	TRBJ2-5	.	CASRAEGVETQYF	TGTGCCAGTAGGGCTGAGGGCGTGGAGACCCAGTACTTC
TRBV20-1	many	TRBJ2-2	TRBD2	CSASPAGARGVGELFF	TGCAGTGCCTCCCCGGCGGGTGCGCGGGGGGTTGGGGAGCTGTTTTTT
TRBV7-9	.	TRBJ2-3	TRBD1	CASSLQGESTDTQYF	TGTGCCAGCAGCTTGCAGGGGGAAAGCACAGATACGCAGTATTTT
TRBV30	many	TRBJ2-1	.	CAWSPPRGLSYNEQFF	TGTGCCTGGAGTCCTCCGAGGGGTCTCTCCTACAATGAGCAGTTCTTC
TRBV7-7	.	TRBJ2-5	.	CASSLMGGRETQYF	TGTGCCAGCAGCTTAATGGGGGGAAGAGAGACCCAGTACTTC
TRBV24-1	many	TRBJ2-1	TRBD2	CATSDHKRGNYNEQFF	TGTGCCACCAGTGACCACAAGCGGGGGAACTACAATGAGCAGTTCTTC
TRBV20-1	.	TRBJ2-2	.	CSARMEGGTGELFF	TGCAGTGCTAGGATGGAAGGGGGTACCGGGGAGCTGTTTTTT
TRBV24-1	many	TRBJ2-5	TRBD1	CATSESGGLETQYF	TGTGCCACCAGTGAGTCAGGGGGCCTAGAGACCCAGTACTTC
TRBV5-1	many	TRBJ2-3	.	CASSLGKSTDTQYF	TGCGCCAGCAGCTTGGGAAAGAGCACAGATACGCAGTATTTT
TRBV5-1	many	TRBJ2-3	.	CASSIGSTDTQYF	TGCGCCAGCTCTATAGGTAGCACAGATACGCAGTATTTT